This TCR beta chain was documented in a study of T-cell memory formation after mild COVID-19. Study overall: TCR clusters largely stayed donor specific. Study-level points and caveats: CM and EM subsets held most contracting CD4+ clones; EMRA held CD8+ ones.

V was trimmed by 0 bases and J by 14 bases, leaving 20 bases between them. This CDR3 is 15 amino acids long. Germline V gene sequence: CDR1 DFQATT, CDR2 SNEGSKA (reference sequence). TCRdb independently ran MiXCR on the 5' RACE reads; one entry per CDR3 protein. The data contain 470,000 or so distinct CDR3 sequences, 15% to 25% of them singletons. Of note for this clonotype: Its antigen is as yet unknown.

This TCR came from an adult woman who had mild COVID-19 (a few samples of this study predate the infection). Cell type and time point are not known. Sequenced input: PBMCs or a T cell subset sorted from them (not recorded which). This chain links TRBV20-1 with TRBJ1-6; D is possibly TRBD1 (5 bases). The DNA of the CDR3 is TGCAGTGCTAGAGAGGAGAAAGGGACTCCCTTGTCCCTCCACTTT. It encodes CSAREEKGTPLSLHF.